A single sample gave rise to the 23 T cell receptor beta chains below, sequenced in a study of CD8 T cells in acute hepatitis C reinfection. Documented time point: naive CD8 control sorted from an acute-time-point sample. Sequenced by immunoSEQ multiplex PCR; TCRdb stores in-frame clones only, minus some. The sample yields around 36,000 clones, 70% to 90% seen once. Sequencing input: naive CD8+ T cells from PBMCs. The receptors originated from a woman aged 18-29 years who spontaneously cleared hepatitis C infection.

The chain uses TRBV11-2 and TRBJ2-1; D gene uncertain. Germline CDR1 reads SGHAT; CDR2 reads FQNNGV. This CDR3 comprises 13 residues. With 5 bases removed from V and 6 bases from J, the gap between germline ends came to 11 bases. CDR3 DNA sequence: TGTGCCAGCAGCCATGGCCTGGGCAATGAGCAGTTCTTC. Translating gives CASSHGLGNEQFF.

The CDR3 is CASSLSILAGTGELFF. For the CDR3, the DNA is TGTGCCAGCAGTTTATCGATACTAGCGGGAACCGGGGAGCTGTTTTTT. V usage is TRBV27 and J usage is TRBJ2-2, with TRBD2 identical over 10 bases. This CDR3 contains 16 residues. Germline V gives CDR1 MNHEY, CDR2 SMNVEV (reference sequence). With 0 bases clipped from V and 5 bases from J, the junction kept 3 bases outside the gene matches.

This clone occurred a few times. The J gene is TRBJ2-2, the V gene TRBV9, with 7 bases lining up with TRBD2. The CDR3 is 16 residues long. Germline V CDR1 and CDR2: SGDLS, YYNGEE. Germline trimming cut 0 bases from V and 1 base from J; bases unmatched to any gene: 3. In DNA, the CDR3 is TGTGCCAGCAGCGTAGATCTAGCGGAGAACACCGGGGAGCTGTTTTTT. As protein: CASSVDLAENTGELFF.

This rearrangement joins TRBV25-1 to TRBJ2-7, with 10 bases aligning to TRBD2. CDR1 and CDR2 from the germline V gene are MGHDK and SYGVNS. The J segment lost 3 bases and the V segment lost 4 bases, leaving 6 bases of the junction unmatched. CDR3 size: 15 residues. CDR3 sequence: CASSGILAGVYEQYF. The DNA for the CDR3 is TGTGCCAGCAGTGGGATCCTAGCGGGAGTCTACGAGCAGTACTTC.

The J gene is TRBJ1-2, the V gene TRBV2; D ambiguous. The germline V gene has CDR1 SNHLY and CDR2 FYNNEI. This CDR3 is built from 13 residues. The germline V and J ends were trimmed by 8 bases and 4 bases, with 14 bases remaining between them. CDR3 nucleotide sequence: TGTGCCAGCTGGCAGGAGGGAAGCTATGGCTACACCTTC. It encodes CASWQEGSYGYTF.

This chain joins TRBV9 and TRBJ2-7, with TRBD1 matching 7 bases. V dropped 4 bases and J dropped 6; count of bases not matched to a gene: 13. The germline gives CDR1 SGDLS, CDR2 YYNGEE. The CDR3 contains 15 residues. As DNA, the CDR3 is TGTGCCAGCAGCCAAGGATGGGGGACAGAAGGCGAGCAGTACTTC. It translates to CASSQGWGTEGEQYF.

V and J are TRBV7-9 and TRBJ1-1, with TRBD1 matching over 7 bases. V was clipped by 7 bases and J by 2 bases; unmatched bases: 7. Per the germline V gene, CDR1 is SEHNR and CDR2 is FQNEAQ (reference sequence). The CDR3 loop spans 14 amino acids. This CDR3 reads CASNTQGVNTEAFF. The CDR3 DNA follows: TGTGCCAGCAACACCCAGGGGGTAAACACTGAAGCTTTCTTT.

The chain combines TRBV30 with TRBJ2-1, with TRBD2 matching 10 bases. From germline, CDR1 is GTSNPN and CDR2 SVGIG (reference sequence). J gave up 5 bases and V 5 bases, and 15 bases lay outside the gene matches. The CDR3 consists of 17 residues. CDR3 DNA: TGTGCCTGGTCCTCGCTGGCTAGCGGGAGTATTGACAATGAGCAGTTCTTC. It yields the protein CAWSSLASGSIDNEQFF.

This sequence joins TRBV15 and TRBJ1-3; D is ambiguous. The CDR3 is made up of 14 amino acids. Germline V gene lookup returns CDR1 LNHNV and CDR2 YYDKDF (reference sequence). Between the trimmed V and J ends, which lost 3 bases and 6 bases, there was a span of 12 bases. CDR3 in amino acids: CATSRSETSNTIYF. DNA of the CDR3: TGTGCCACCAGCAGGTCAGAAACCTCAAACACCATATATTTT. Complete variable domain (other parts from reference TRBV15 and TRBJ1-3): DAMVIQNPRYQVTQFGKPVTLSCSQTLNHNVMYWYQQKSSQAPKLLFHYYDKDFNNEADTPDNFQSRRPNTSFCFLDIRSPGLGDTAMYLCATSRSETSNTIYFGEGSWLTVV.

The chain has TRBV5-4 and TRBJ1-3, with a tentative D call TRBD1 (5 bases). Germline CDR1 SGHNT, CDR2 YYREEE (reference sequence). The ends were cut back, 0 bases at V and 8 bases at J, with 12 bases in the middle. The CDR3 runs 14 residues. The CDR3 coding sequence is TGTGCCAGCAGCTTGGCAGGGTCCCGGGACACCATATATTTT. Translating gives CASSLAGSRDTIYF. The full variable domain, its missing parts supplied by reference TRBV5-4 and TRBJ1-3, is ETGVTQSPTHLIKTRGQQVTLRCSSQSGHNTVSWYQQALGQGPQFIFQYYREEENGRGNFPPRFSGLQFPNYSSELNVNALELDDSALYLCASSLAGSRDTIYFGEGSWLTVV.

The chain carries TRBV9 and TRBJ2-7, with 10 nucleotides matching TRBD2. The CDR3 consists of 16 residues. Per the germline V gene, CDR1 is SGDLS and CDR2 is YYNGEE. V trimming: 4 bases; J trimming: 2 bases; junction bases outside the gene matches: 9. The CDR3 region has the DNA TGTGCCAGCAGCATACGACCAGCGGGAGGGCCCTACGAGCAGTACTTC. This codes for CASSIRPAGGPYEQYF.

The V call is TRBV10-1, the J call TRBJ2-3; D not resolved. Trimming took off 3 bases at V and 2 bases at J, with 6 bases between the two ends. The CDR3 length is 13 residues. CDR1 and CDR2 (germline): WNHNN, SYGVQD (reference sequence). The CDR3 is CASSDRDTDTQYF. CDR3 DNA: TGCGCCAGCAGTGATAGGGACACAGATACGCAGTATTTT.

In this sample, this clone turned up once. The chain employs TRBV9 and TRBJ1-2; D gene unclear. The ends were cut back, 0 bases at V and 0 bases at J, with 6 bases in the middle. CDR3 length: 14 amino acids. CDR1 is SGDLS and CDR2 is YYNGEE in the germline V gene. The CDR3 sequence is CASSVGGANYGYTF. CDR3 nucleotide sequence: TGTGCCAGCAGCGTAGGGGGAGCTAACTATGGCTACACCTTC.

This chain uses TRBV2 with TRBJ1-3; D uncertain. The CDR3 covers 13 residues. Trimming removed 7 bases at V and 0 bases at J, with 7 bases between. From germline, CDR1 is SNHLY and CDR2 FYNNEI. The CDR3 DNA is TGTGCCAGCAAGGTAAACTCTGGAAACACCATATATTTT. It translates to CASKVNSGNTIYF.

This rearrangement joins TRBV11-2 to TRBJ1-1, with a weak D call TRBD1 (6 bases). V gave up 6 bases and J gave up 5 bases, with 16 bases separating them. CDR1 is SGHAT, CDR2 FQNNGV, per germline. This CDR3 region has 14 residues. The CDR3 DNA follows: TGTGCCAGCAGAATACAGGGCGGGAGGACTGAAGCTTTCTTT. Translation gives CASRIQGGRTEAFF.

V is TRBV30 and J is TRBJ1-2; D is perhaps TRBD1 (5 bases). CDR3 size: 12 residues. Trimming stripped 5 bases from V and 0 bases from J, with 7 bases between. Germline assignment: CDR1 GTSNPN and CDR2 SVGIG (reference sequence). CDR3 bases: TGTGCCTGGGGGGGACCTAACTATGGCTACACCTTC. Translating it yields CAWGGPNYGYTF.

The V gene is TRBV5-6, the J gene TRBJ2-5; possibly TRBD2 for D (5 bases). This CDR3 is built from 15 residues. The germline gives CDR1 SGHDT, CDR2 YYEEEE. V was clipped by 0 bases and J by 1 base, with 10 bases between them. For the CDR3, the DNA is TGTGCCAGCAGCTTGGGGGCTGAGGGCCAAGAGACCCAGTACTTC. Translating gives CASSLGAEGQETQYF.

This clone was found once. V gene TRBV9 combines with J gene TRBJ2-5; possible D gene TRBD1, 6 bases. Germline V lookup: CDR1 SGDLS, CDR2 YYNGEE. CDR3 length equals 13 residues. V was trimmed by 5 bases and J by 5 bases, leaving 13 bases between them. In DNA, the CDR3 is TGTGCCAGCAGTCACTCAGGGGAGGAGACCCAGTACTTC. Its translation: CASSHSGEETQYF.

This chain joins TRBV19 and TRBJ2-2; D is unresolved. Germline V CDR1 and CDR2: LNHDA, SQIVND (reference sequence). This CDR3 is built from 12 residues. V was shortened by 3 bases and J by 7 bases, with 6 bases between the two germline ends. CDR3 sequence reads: CASSMRSGELFF. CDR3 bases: TGTGCCAGTAGTATGAGAAGCGGGGAGCTGTTTTTT.

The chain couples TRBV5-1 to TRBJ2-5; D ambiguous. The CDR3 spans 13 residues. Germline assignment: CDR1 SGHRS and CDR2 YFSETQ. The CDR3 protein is CVRTVNRQETQYF. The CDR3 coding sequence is TGCGTCCGGACCGTGAACCGCCAAGAGACCCAGTACTTC.

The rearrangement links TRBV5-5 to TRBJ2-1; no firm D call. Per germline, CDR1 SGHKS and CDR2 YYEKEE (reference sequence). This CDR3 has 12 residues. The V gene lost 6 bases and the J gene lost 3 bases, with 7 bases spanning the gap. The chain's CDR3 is CASNNGYNEQFF. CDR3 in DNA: TGTGCCAGCAATAATGGCTACAATGAGCAGTTCTTC.

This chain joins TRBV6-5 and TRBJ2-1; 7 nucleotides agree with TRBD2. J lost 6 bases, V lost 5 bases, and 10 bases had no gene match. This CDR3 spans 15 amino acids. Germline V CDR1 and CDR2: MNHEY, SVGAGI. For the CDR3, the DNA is TGTGCCAGCAGTCCCCCTGGGGGGGAGTCCAATGAGCAGTTCTTC. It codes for CASSPPGGESNEQFF.

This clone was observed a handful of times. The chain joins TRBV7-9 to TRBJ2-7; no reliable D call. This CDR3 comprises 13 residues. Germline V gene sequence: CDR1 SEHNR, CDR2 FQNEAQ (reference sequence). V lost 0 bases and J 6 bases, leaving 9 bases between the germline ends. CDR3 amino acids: CASSLASRPEQYF. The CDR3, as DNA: TGTGCCAGCAGCTTAGCGTCTCGGCCCGAGCAGTACTTC.